These 4 T cell receptor beta chains were all obtained from the same sample, sequenced in a study of cytomegalovirus exposure and HLA in healthy donors. The PCR was carried out with 60 Vbeta primers and 13 Jbeta primers. Clones were read by immunoSEQ multiplex PCR, and TCRdb kept only the in-frame ones, dropping some. The sample has approximately 140,000 clones; approximately 80% are singletons. The sample was PBMCs. These receptors were obtained from a girl aged 2-10 years in good health and CMV-seronegative.

The chain links TRBV6-5 to TRBJ2-2; 9 bases match TRBD1. The germline V gene encodes CDR1 MNHEY and CDR2 SVGAGI. Trimming at V came to 7 bases and at J to 5 bases, leaving 8 bases not matched to a gene. The length of the CDR3 is 15 residues. The CDR3, as DNA: TGTGCCAGCACTCCAACAGGGGGCTGGACCGGGGAGCTGTTTTTT. Translating gives CASTPTGGWTGELFF.

This clone was counted a few times. As DNA, the CDR3 is TGCAGCGTTGAAGGAGTAAACACTGAAGCTTTCTTT. Residues: CSVEGVNTEAFF. This chain joins TRBV29-1 and TRBJ1-1; D gene uncertain. Looked up from germline, CDR1 is SQVTM and CDR2 is ANQGSEA. V was clipped by 1 base and J by 2 bases, with 5 bases between them. The CDR3 covers 12 residues.

CDR3 amino acids: CACEEFAEQYF. CDR3 nucleotides: TGTGCCTGCGAGGAGTTCGCCGAGCAGTACTTC. This chain connects TRBV30 to TRBJ2-7; D gene unclear. This CDR3 contains 11 residues. V lost 6 bases and J 6 bases, leaving 12 bases between the germline ends. Germline V gene data show CDR1 as GTSNPN and CDR2 as SVGIG (reference sequence).

The rearrangement links TRBV15 to TRBJ1-4; D gene uncertain. CDR3 size: 15 residues. Germline CDR1 is LNHNV and CDR2 is YYDKDF (reference sequence). V was shortened by 0 bases and J by 5 bases, with 10 bases between the two germline ends. The CDR3 bases are TGTGCCACCAGCAGAGAGAACAGATTAAATGAAAAACTGTTTTTT. Amino acids: CATSRENRLNEKLFF. Variable domain in full (rest from reference TRBV15 and TRBJ1-4): DAMVIQNPRYQVTQFGKPVTLSCSQTLNHNVMYWYQQKSSQAPKLLFHYYDKDFNNEADTPDNFQSRRPNTSFCFLDIRSPGLGDTAMYLCATSRENRLNEKLFFGSGTQLSVL.